These 26 T cell receptor beta chains came from one sample sequenced in a study of T cell changes during pregnancy in multiple sclerosis. Clones were sequenced by immunoSEQ multiplex PCR, and TCRdb holds only the in-frame ones, with some missing. The sample includes tens of thousands of clones, approximately 91% of them seen just once. The sequences come from CD4+ T cells from peripheral blood mononuclear cells, collected in the third trimester of pregnancy. The receptors were gathered from a female donor with multiple sclerosis, enrolled in a pregnancy study.

This clone has only one observation. The chain couples TRBV2 to TRBJ1-5, with D possibly TRBD1 on 5 matching bases. CDR3 length equals 18 residues. Germline-derived CDR1 and CDR2 are SNHLY and FYNNEI. Trimming shortened V by 5 bases and J by 0 bases, and 20 bases separated the two germline ends. The CDR3 is CASSYPGQGEHSNQPQHF. CDR3 bases: TGTGCCAGCAGTTACCCGGGCCAGGGCGAGCATAGCAATCAGCCCCAGCATTTT.

The V call is TRBV5-1, the J call TRBJ2-1; tentative D call: TRBD1 (6 bases). The CDR3 is 12 amino acids. Germline values: CDR1 SGHRS, CDR2 YFSETQ. Trimming took 4 bases from V and 7 from J, leaving 9 bases between them. CDR3 sequence (DNA): TGCGCCAGCAGCACCGACAGGAATGAGCAGTTCTTC. Translation: CASSTDRNEQFF.

This clone is medium-sized within its sample. The J gene is TRBJ2-1, the V gene TRBV7-9; 8 bases are shared with TRBD2. The germline V gene has CDR1 SEHNR and CDR2 FQNEAQ (reference sequence). This CDR3 region has 15 residues. With 1 base clipped from V and 3 bases from J, the junction kept 2 bases outside the gene matches. The CDR3 protein is CASSLDAGGYNEQFF. In nucleotides, the CDR3 is TGTGCCAGCAGCTTAGATGCGGGGGGCTACAATGAGCAGTTCTTC.

The CDR3 sequence is CASSTGGNQPQHF. The CDR3, as DNA: TGTGCCAGCAGCACAGGAGGCAATCAGCCCCAGCATTTT. The chain combines TRBV2 with TRBJ1-5; possibly TRBD1 for D (5 bases). Trimming stripped 6 bases from V and 2 bases from J, with 8 bases between. From germline, CDR1 is SNHLY and CDR2 FYNNEI. The CDR3 is 13 residues long.

This clone has just one count. V and J are TRBV19 and TRBJ2-1; D may be TRBD2 (5 bases). Per germline, CDR1 LNHDA and CDR2 SQIVND (reference sequence). This CDR3 has 12 residues. The V gene lost 6 bases and the J gene lost 4 bases, with 7 bases spanning the gap. CDR3 DNA sequence: TGTGCCAGTAGGGACTTGTACAATGAGCAGTTCTTC. This sequence encodes CASRDLYNEQFF.

The rearrangement joins TRBV4-1 to TRBJ2-2; 10 bases map to TRBD1. Looked up from germline, CDR1 is MGHRA and CDR2 is YSYEKL. The CDR3 has 16 amino acids. V was pared by 0 bases and J by 6 bases, with 4 bases of the junction left unmatched. The CDR3 loop is CASSQDGTGEAGELFF. DNA of the CDR3: TGCGCCAGCAGCCAAGATGGGACAGGGGAGGCCGGGGAGCTGTTTTTT.

V usage is TRBV27 and J usage is TRBJ2-5; maybe TRBD2 (5 bases). Trimming left V 4 bases short and J 7 bases short, with 13 bases between. Germline CDR1 MNHEY, CDR2 SMNVEV (reference sequence). This CDR3 has 13 amino acids. The CDR3 DNA reads TGTGCCAGCAGTTCGTCACGGGGTATGACCCAGTACTTC. Its protein product is CASSSSRGMTQYF.

The V call is TRBV9, the J call TRBJ2-2; possible D gene TRBD2, 5 bases. V shed 3 bases and J shed 2 bases, with 8 bases lying between them. The germline V gene has CDR1 SGDLS and CDR2 YYNGEE. This CDR3 comprises 14 residues. The chain's CDR3 is CASSARTNTGELFF. The CDR3 DNA sequence: TGTGCCAGCAGCGCGCGGACTAACACCGGGGAGCTGTTTTTT.

V and J are TRBV7-9 and TRBJ2-5; D call uncertain. There are 13 residues in the CDR3. Trimming cost V 1 base and J 4 bases, with 7 bases left between them. Per germline, CDR1 SEHNR and CDR2 FQNEAQ (reference sequence). The CDR3 DNA follows: TGTGCCAGCAGCTTAGTAGTCGGAGAGACCCAGTACTTC. Amino acid sequence: CASSLVVGETQYF.

This clone has more than one count but fewer than ten. J is TRBJ1-2 and V is TRBV6-1; D possibly corresponds to TRBD1 (6 bases). Trimming took off 5 bases at V and 6 bases at J, with 19 bases between the two ends. The germline gives CDR1 MNHNS, CDR2 SASEGT. The CDR3 loop spans 15 amino acids. The CDR3 DNA follows: TGTGCCAGCAGTAGGCGACAGGTCCTCTTTGATGGCTACACCTTC. This encodes CASSRRQVLFDGYTF.

This rearrangement joins TRBV2 to TRBJ2-1; D possibly corresponds to TRBD2 (5 bases). The CDR3 has 16 amino acids. V was cut by 6 bases and J by 6 bases, with 21 bases left in between. Germline CDR1 SNHLY, CDR2 FYNNEI. The CDR3 region has the DNA TGTGCCAGCAGCGACCTCGGAGTCCTTGGACTCAATGAGCAGTTCTTC. Protein product: CASSDLGVLGLNEQFF.

The chain has TRBV7-9 and TRBJ1-4; a weak D match, TRBD1 (6 bases). This CDR3 comprises 16 residues. The ends were cut back, 0 bases at V and 4 bases at J, with 12 bases in the middle. The germline gives CDR1 SEHNR, CDR2 FQNEAQ (reference sequence). For the CDR3, the DNA is TGTGCCAGCAGCTTAGCGGGGACAATGAGTAATGAAAAACTGTTTTTT. Its translation: CASSLAGTMSNEKLFF.

With regard to this clone: Compared with germline, one end of the junction differs, possibly owing to a read error. The chain employs TRBV7-7 and TRBJ2-5, with a tentative D call TRBD2 (6 bases). The CDR3 has 13 amino acids. In germline, CDR1 is SSHAT, CDR2 FNYEAQ (reference sequence). The CDR3 nucleotides are TGTGCTAGCAGCTTTAGCGGCGAAGAGACCCAGTACTTC. It is translated as CASSFSGEETQYF.

The V gene is TRBV9, the J gene TRBJ1-1, with 9 positions matching TRBD1. The CDR3 consists of 13 residues. Germline V gene lookup returns CDR1 SGDLS and CDR2 YYNGEE. V trimming: 0 bases; J trimming: 12 bases; junction bases outside the gene matches: 6. CDR3 DNA: TGTGCCAGCAGCGTAGATGACAGGGGGTTAACTTTCTTT. It specifies CASSVDDRGLTFF.

The chain uses TRBV9 and TRBJ1-1; D is perhaps TRBD1 (5 bases). The CDR3 spans 16 residues. Germline V gene sequence: CDR1 SGDLS, CDR2 YYNGEE. Trimming cost V 0 bases and J 3 bases, with 15 bases left between them. The DNA for the CDR3 is TGTGCCAGCAGCGTAGGGGTCACCCTCAGGGACACTGAAGCTTTCTTT. Its protein is CASSVGVTLRDTEAFF. The full variable domain, its missing parts supplied by reference TRBV9 and TRBJ1-1, is DSGVTQTPKHLITATGQRVTLRCSPRSGDLSVYWYQQSLDQGLQFLIQYYNGEERAKGNILERFSAQQFPDLHSELNLSSLELGDSALYFCASSVGVTLRDTEAFFGQGTRLTVV.

The chain links TRBV5-1 to TRBJ2-2; 10 bases line up with TRBD1. This CDR3 spans 15 amino acids. With V trimmed by 3 bases and J by 5 bases, 4 bases remained unmatched. CDR1 and CDR2 from the germline V gene are SGHRS and YFSETQ. CDR3 in amino acids: CASSSGQGGTGELFF. The CDR3, as DNA: TGCGCCAGCAGCTCAGGACAGGGGGGGACCGGGGAGCTGTTTTTT.

V and J are TRBV7-9 and TRBJ1-2; 11 nucleotides line up with TRBD1. The CDR3 has 15 amino acids. With V trimmed by 2 bases and J by 7 bases, 6 bases remained unmatched. Germline CDR1 is SEHNR and CDR2 is FQNEAQ (reference sequence). The CDR3 here is CASSLPDRGRGGYTF. The CDR3 nucleotides read TGTGCCAGCAGCTTACCGGACAGGGGGCGGGGTGGCTACACCTTC.

The genes are TRBV6-1 and TRBJ1-6, with D tentatively TRBD1 (5 bases). V gave up 4 bases and J gave up 4 bases, with 8 bases separating them. The germline V gene has CDR1 MNHNS and CDR2 SASEGT. There are 14 residues in the CDR3. The chain's CDR3 is CASSAGHYNSPLHF. For the CDR3, the DNA is TGTGCCAGCAGTGCCGGACATTATAATTCACCCCTCCACTTT.

This rearrangement joins TRBV19 to TRBJ2-1; D might be TRBD2 (5 bases). The CDR3 consists of 13 residues. Trimming took off 8 bases at V and 0 bases at J, with 8 bases between the two ends. Germline V CDR1 and CDR2: LNHDA, SQIVND (reference sequence). The CDR3 reads CASGSGSYNEQFF. The CDR3 DNA sequence: TGTGCCAGTGGGAGCGGCTCCTACAATGAGCAGTTCTTC. Based on the CDR3 plus reference TRBV19 and TRBJ2-1, the full variable domain is DGGITQSPKYLFRKEGQNVTLSCEQNLNHDAMYWYRQDPGQGLRLIYYSQIVNDFQKGDIAEGYSVSREKKESFPLTVTSAQKNPTAFYLCASGSGSYNEQFFGPGTRLTVL.

The chain combines TRBV4-1 with TRBJ1-2; TRBD1 matches 7 bases. The germline V gene has CDR1 MGHRA and CDR2 YSYEKL. Trimming at V came to 3 bases and at J to 4 bases, leaving 11 bases not matched to a gene. The CDR3 runs to 16 residues. The CDR3 DNA is TGCGCCAGCAGCCACTCACGGGGACAGCAATTCTATGGCTACACCTTC. Translating it yields CASSHSRGQQFYGYTF.

The rearrangement joins TRBV19 to TRBJ1-2; TRBD1 matches 7 bases. V lost 10 bases to trimming and J lost 6 bases; unmatched junction nucleotides: 17. Germline assignment: CDR1 LNHDA and CDR2 SQIVND (reference sequence). The CDR3 sequence is 15 residues long. The chain's CDR3 is CATNPTTGRYDGYTF. CDR3 nucleotides: TGTGCCACCAATCCGACGACAGGGAGGTATGATGGCTACACCTTC.

The chain combines TRBV5-4 with TRBJ2-3, with TRBD2 as a possible D gene (7 bases). CDR1 is SGHNT and CDR2 is YYREEE in the germline V gene (reference sequence). Trimming took 3 bases from V and 6 from J, leaving 14 bases between them. This CDR3 region has 14 residues. The CDR3 protein is CASSYTGRGDTQYF. The CDR3 DNA sequence: TGTGCCAGCAGCTATACAGGGCGGGGGGATACGCAGTATTTT.

This clone was detected once. The genes are TRBV30 and TRBJ1-1; unclear D gene. The CDR3 is 12 amino acids. Trimming pared 3 bases from V and 3 bases from J, leaving 8 bases between. Germline V gene sequence: CDR1 GTSNPN, CDR2 SVGIG (reference sequence). The CDR3 DNA follows: TGTGCCTGGAGACGGGGTGACACTGAAGCTTTCTTT. It yields the protein CAWRRGDTEAFF.

The rearrangement uses TRBV5-1 and TRBJ2-5; D perhaps matches TRBD2 (6 bases). This CDR3 spans 14 amino acids. Germline CDR1 is SGHRS and CDR2 is YFSETQ. V lost 0 bases and J lost 1, with 7 bases in between. CDR3 amino acids: CASSLAGVQETQYF. As DNA, the CDR3 is TGCGCCAGCAGCTTGGCGGGGGTCCAAGAGACCCAGTACTTC.

The chain carries TRBV19 and TRBJ1-4; D might be TRBD1 (6 bases). The CDR3 is 15 amino acids. Germline V CDR1 and CDR2: LNHDA, SQIVND (reference sequence). V lost 6 bases and J 3 bases, leaving 14 bases between the germline ends. CDR3 protein: CASRRGGAANEKLFF. CDR3 nucleotides: TGTGCCAGTAGGCGAGGGGGGGCGGCTAATGAAAAACTGTTTTTT. The whole variable domain, filled in from reference TRBV19 and TRBJ1-4, reads DGGITQSPKYLFRKEGQNVTLSCEQNLNHDAMYWYRQDPGQGLRLIYYSQIVNDFQKGDIAEGYSVSREKKESFPLTVTSAQKNPTAFYLCASRRGGAANEKLFFGSGTQLSVL.

The CDR3 protein is CASSLVLRTGVGEQYF. The CDR3 region has the DNA TGTGCCAGCAGCTTAGTGCTCCGGACAGGGGTAGGCGAGCAGTACTTC. The gene calls are TRBV7-6 and TRBJ2-7; TRBD1 matches at 9 bases. The CDR3 totals 16 residues. V was clipped by 1 base and J by 6 bases; unmatched bases: 10. The V gene's germline CDR1 is SGHVS and CDR2 FNYEAQ.